This TCR beta chain stems from a study of T cells after yellow fever vaccination. This clonotype was counted ten times or more. This CDR3 comprises 15 residues. Trimming cost V 2 bases and J 2 bases, with 13 bases left between them. Germline CDR1 reads MGHDK; CDR2 reads SYGVNS. TCRdb used MiXCR to reprocess the 5' RACE reads, holding one entry per CDR3 protein. The data contain 9,500 to 15,000 distinct CDR3 sequences, 5.8% of them singletons. The specimen comprised PBMCs, either bulk or a sorted T-cell subset (CD4+, CD8+, memory, or dextramer-sorted; not recorded which), sampled on the day of the yellow fever booster vaccination. The receptor was isolated from a man aged 25-45 years who received the YFV17D yellow fever vaccine. The chain links TRBV25-1 to TRBJ2-7; either TRBD1 or TRBD2 may supply D (5 bases each). The CDR3: CASSETRDQTYEQYF. Here the CDR3 DNA reads TGTGCCAGCAGTGAAACAAGGGACCAGACCTACGAGCAGTACTTC.